The clone carrying this T cell receptor beta chain has just a few counts. What it binds is not known. Specified time point: newly diagnosed GD, antithyroid drugs for less than 3 months. Extracted RNA from PBMCs served as the source of the TCR library. Guidelines of the American Thyroid Association were used to diagnose Graves' disease. The CDR3 is 16 amino acids. The ends lost 5 bases at V and 3 bases at J; junction bases unmatched: 9. Through Arm-PCR of CDR3 regions and iRepertoire HTBI primers, TCR beta libraries were built. TCRdb analysed the multiplex PCR reads with MiXCR anew, one entry per CDR3 protein. The sample has about 430,000 distinct CDR3 sequences; about 15% are singletons. This sample was included in a study of regulatory T cells in long-lasting Graves disease. Whole-study results and caveats: Persistent Graves' patients possessed reduced TCR diversity relative to recently diagnosed ones.

The same data also contributed to another study, on T cells in Graves' hyperthyroidism and ophthalmopathy. That source adds: RT-PCR in the first round (using the HTBI primer set) targeted the TCR CDR3. Researchers report that a 13 V-J model separated ophthalmopathy from stable hyperthyroidism.

Sequencing was performed on peripheral blood mononuclear cells (PBMCs), taken at new diagnosis, from a patient treated with antithyroid drugs. The TCR was taken from a woman aged 40 to 49 with Graves disease. V usage is TRBV12-3 or TRBV12-4 and J usage is TRBJ1-4; TRBD1 matches 7 bases. CDR3 in DNA: TGTGCCAGCAGTCACCTGTCAGGGGGGGCTAATGAAAAACTGTTTTTT. Its translation is CASSHLSGGANEKLFF.